The 8 T cell receptor beta chains given below trace back to one sample, sequenced in a study of blood T cell repertoires in COVID-19. Repertoires were generated with immunoSEQ multiplex PCR, while TCRdb's copy carries only in-frame clones and drops some. The sample has some 260,000 clones, roughly 90% seen once. The specimen was peripheral blood. The source of these receptors is a woman aged 40 to 50 who had recovered from COVID-19.

The chain joins TRBV18 to TRBJ2-3; D might be TRBD2 (6 bases). The CDR3 is 15 amino acids. Germline lookup yields CDR1 KGHSH and CDR2 LQKENI. V lost 2 bases to trimming and J lost 2 bases, with 11 bases between them. The chain's CDR3 is CASSPSGVHTDTQYF. The CDR3 nucleotides are TGTGCCAGCTCACCATCGGGGGTCCACACAGATACGCAGTATTTT. The whole variable domain, remainder taken from reference TRBV18 and TRBJ2-3, is NAGVMQNPRHLVRRRGQEARLRCSPMKGHSHVYWYRQLPEEGLKFMVYLQKENIIDESGMPKERFSAEFPKEGPSILRIQQVVRGDSAAYFCASSPSGVHTDTQYFGPGTRLTVL.

The CDR3 protein is CASSSDGSSYNEQFF. CDR3 coding DNA: TGTGCCAGCAGTTCGGACGGGAGCTCCTACAATGAGCAGTTCTTC. The V and J genes are TRBV2 and TRBJ2-1; weak D call: TRBD2 (6 bases). The germline CDR1 and CDR2 sequences are SNHLY and FYNNEI. Trimming removed 5 bases at V and 0 bases at J, with 11 bases between. This CDR3 is built from 15 residues.

CDR3 nucleotide sequence: TGTGCCAGCAGCCAAGAATGGGCAGGGGGCACAGATACGCAGTATTTT. As protein: CASSQEWAGGTDTQYF. The chain uses TRBV3-1 (or the pseudogene TRBV3-2) and TRBJ2-3; possibly TRBD1 for D (6 bases). Trimming stripped 0 bases from V and 1 base from J, with 11 bases between. The CDR3 totals 16 residues. Looked up from germline, CDR1 is LGHDT and CDR2 is YNNKEL (reference sequence).

The J gene is TRBJ1-6, the V gene TRBV15, with D possibly TRBD1 on 5 matching bases. The CDR3 length is 16 residues. Trimming cost V 5 bases and J 8 bases, with 19 bases left between them. Germline assignment: CDR1 LNHNV and CDR2 YYDKDF (reference sequence). This CDR3 is CATSPWGRDIDSPLHF. CDR3 in DNA: TGTGCCACCAGCCCATGGGGCAGGGATATTGATTCACCCCTCCACTTT.

The chain is built from TRBV11-2 and TRBJ2-5; 9 bases fit TRBD2. V trimming: 7 bases; J trimming: 0 bases; junction bases outside the gene matches: 6. CDR3 length: 15 residues. Germline loops: CDR1 SGHAT, CDR2 FQNNGV. CDR3 loop: CASKELAGDQETQYF. CDR3 DNA sequence: TGTGCCAGCAAAGAGTTAGCGGGAGACCAAGAGACCCAGTACTTC.

The CDR3 reads CASSIQGTGTPQTQYF. CDR3 in DNA: TGTGCCAGTAGTATTCAGGGGACAGGTACCCCTCAGACCCAGTACTTC. The chain couples TRBV19 to TRBJ2-5, with 8 nucleotides matching TRBD1. Trimming cost V 3 bases and J 6 bases; bases outside gene matches: 12. The length of the CDR3 is 16 residues. The germline V gene encodes CDR1 LNHDA and CDR2 SQIVND (reference sequence). The entire variable domain, with the rest obtained from reference TRBV19 and TRBJ2-5, is as follows: DGGITQSPKYLFRKEGQNVTLSCEQNLNHDAMYWYRQDPGQGLRLIYYSQIVNDFQKGDIAEGYSVSREKKESFPLTVTSAQKNPTAFYLCASSIQGTGTPQTQYFGPGTRLLVL.

The genes are TRBV28 and TRBJ2-3; D might be TRBD1 (6 bases). The CDR3 is 17 amino acids. Germline lookup yields CDR1 MDHEN and CDR2 SYDVKM. V was trimmed by 5 bases and J by 3 bases, leaving 21 bases between them. CDR3 region: CASSLTRGGSLTDTQYF. CDR3 DNA sequence: TGTGCCAGCAGTCTTACAAGAGGGGGATCTTTGACAGATACGCAGTATTTT.

The V and J genes are TRBV4-3 and TRBJ2-6; 11 bases agree with TRBD1. V shed 0 bases and J 0 bases; nucleotides not matched to a gene: 4. This CDR3 is built from 19 residues. The germline gives CDR1 LGHNA, CDR2 YSLEER. CDR3 sequence (DNA): TGCGCCAGCAGCCAAGAGGGACAGGGGGTTCTCTCTGGGGCCAACGTCCTGACTTTC. This gives the protein CASSQEGQGVLSGANVLTF.